Below, 20 T cell receptor beta chains from the same sample are listed, as sequenced in a study of blood T cell repertoires in COVID-19. Produced via immunoSEQ multiplex PCR; TCRdb's table is partial and in-frame only. The sample has roughly 120,000 clones; around 87% are singletons. Sequencing used peripheral blood. These receptors all stem from a man between 70 and 80 years old with active or convalescent COVID-19.

The J gene is TRBJ2-2, the V gene TRBV7-8, with 10 bases aligning to TRBD2. Unmatched junction bases numbered 6, after V lost 1 base and J lost 1 base. Germline loops: CDR1 SGHVS, CDR2 FQNEAQ. The CDR3 loop spans 18 amino acids. The CDR3 protein is CASSLVPSGSLNTGELFF. The CDR3, as DNA: TGTGCCAGCAGCTTAGTCCCTAGCGGGAGTTTGAACACCGGGGAGCTGTTTTTT.

The V gene is TRBV11-2, the J gene TRBJ2-5, with 13 bases aligning to TRBD2. Germline CDR1 reads SGHAT; CDR2 reads FQNNGV. J was trimmed by 4 bases and V by 5 bases; bases with no gene match: 4. CDR3 length: 15 amino acids. The CDR3 sequence: CASSPRLAGGETQYF. CDR3 coding DNA: TGTGCCAGCAGCCCACGACTAGCGGGAGGAGAGACCCAGTACTTC.

This chain connects TRBV12-5 to TRBJ2-3; the D is unclear. The CDR3 is 14 residues long. Per the germline V gene, CDR1 is LGHNT and CDR2 is FRNRAP. Trimming shortened V by 2 bases and J by 2 bases, and 8 bases separated the two germline ends. The CDR3, as DNA: TGTGCTAGTGGTTTGACAACTAACACAGATACGCAGTATTTT. Amino acid sequence: CASGLTTNTDTQYF.

The rearrangement joins TRBV11-2 to TRBJ2-3, with no clear D. The CDR3 has 15 residues. Germline loops: CDR1 SGHAT, CDR2 FQNNGV. The germline V and J ends were trimmed by 0 bases and 4 bases, with 11 bases remaining between them. The CDR3 sequence is CASSLDWLVADTQYF. The CDR3 DNA is TGTGCCAGCAGCTTAGACTGGCTAGTTGCAGATACGCAGTATTTT.

The genes are TRBV5-1 and TRBJ2-7, with 14 bases lining up with TRBD2. The CDR3 is 16 residues long. In germline, CDR1 is SGHRS, CDR2 YFSETQ. V dropped 3 bases and J dropped 7; count of bases not matched to a gene: 9. Written as DNA, the CDR3 is TGCGCCAGCAGCTCTCGACTAGCGGGAGGGCCGAGGGAGCAGTACTTC. Protein sequence: CASSSRLAGGPREQYF.

The rearrangement uses TRBV18 and TRBJ1-4; 8 bases match TRBD1. The CDR3 is 16 amino acids. Germline-derived CDR1 and CDR2 are KGHSH and LQKENI. V trimming: 3 bases; J trimming: 4 bases; junction bases outside the gene matches: 7. The CDR3 region is CASSPAQGAINEKLFF. Written as DNA, the CDR3 is TGTGCCAGCTCACCGGCCCAGGGGGCAATTAATGAAAAACTGTTTTTT.

J is TRBJ1-2 and V is TRBV30, with a possible D match to TRBD1 (5 bases). Trimming left V 5 bases short and J 5 bases short, with 15 bases between. The CDR3 runs 13 residues. Germline V gene data show CDR1 as GTSNPN and CDR2 as SVGIG (reference sequence). The CDR3, as DNA: TGTGCCTGGGCCCTCGGGGGGGAATATGGCTACACCTTC. Amino acid sequence: CAWALGGEYGYTF. Complete variable domain (other parts from reference TRBV30 and TRBJ1-2): SQTIHQWPATLVQPVGSPLSLECTVEGTSNPNLYWYRQAAGRGLQLLFYSVGIGQISSEVPQNLSASRPQDRQFILSSKKLLLSDSGFYLCAWALGGEYGYTFGSGTRLTVV.

V gene TRBV14 combines with J gene TRBJ2-7; possible D gene TRBD1, 6 bases. Germline CDR1 reads SGHDN; CDR2 reads FVKESK. CDR3 size: 16 residues. Trimming stripped 4 bases from V and 7 bases from J, with 23 bases between. The CDR3 nucleotides are TGTGCCAGCAGCCCCCCCCGGGACAAAACGCTTGGAGAGCAGTACTTC. Residues: CASSPPRDKTLGEQYF.

The chain is built from TRBV13 and TRBJ2-2; 10 nucleotides agree with TRBD1. The V segment lost 5 bases and the J segment 4 bases; nucleotides outside the gene matches: 1. Germline CDR1 reads PRHDT; CDR2 reads FYEKMQ (reference sequence). The CDR3 has 14 residues. The CDR3 nucleotides read TGTGCCAGCAGCCGGGACAGGGGCACCGGGGAGCTGTTTTTT. This codes for CASSRDRGTGELFF.

The chain employs TRBV7-9 and TRBJ2-5, with D perhaps TRBD1 (5 bases). The CDR3 has 13 amino acids. Germline CDR1 and CDR2: SEHNR and FQNEAQ (reference sequence). V dropped 1 base and J dropped 3 bases, with 6 bases sitting between them. CDR3 bases: TGTGCCAGCAGCTTAGGACAGAAAGAGACCCAGTACTTC. It is translated as CASSLGQKETQYF. Combining the CDR3 with reference TRBV7-9 and TRBJ2-5 gives the whole variable domain DTGVSQNPRHKITKRGQNVTFRCDPISEHNRLYWYRQTLGQGPEFLTYFQNEAQLEKSRLLSDRFSAERPKGSFSTLEIQRTEQGDSAMYLCASSLGQKETQYFGPGTRLLVL.

The V call is TRBV7-9, the J call TRBJ2-7, with 8 bases aligning to TRBD1. After removal of 5 bases from V and 2 bases from J, the junction contained 5 bases not matched to a gene. The CDR3 is made up of 14 amino acids. The germline V gene encodes CDR1 SEHNR and CDR2 FQNEAQ (reference sequence). The CDR3 loop is CASSPTGDTYEQYF. In DNA form, the CDR3 reads TGTGCCAGCAGCCCGACAGGGGACACCTACGAGCAGTACTTC.

This sequence joins TRBV5-1 and TRBJ1-3; TRBD1 might be the D (6 bases). This CDR3 comprises 15 residues. V lost 7 bases and J 3 bases, leaving 17 bases between the germline ends. Looked up from germline, CDR1 is SGHRS and CDR2 is YFSETQ. The CDR3 DNA is TGCGCCAGCGCGCCCTTGGCACAGGGTGGAAACACCATATATTTT. The encoded protein is CASAPLAQGGNTIYF.

The chain is built from TRBV28 and TRBJ1-2; D remains unclear. Germline-derived CDR1 and CDR2 are MDHEN and SYDVKM. V was clipped by 1 base and J by 2 bases, with 11 bases between them. This CDR3 is 15 amino acids long. CDR3 loop: CASSLFSGGNYGYTF. DNA of the CDR3: TGTGCCAGCAGTTTATTTTCCGGCGGCAACTATGGCTACACCTTC.

The genes are TRBV6-1 and TRBJ2-7; TRBD1 aligns across 10 bases. Losses at the gene ends were 6 bases for V and 5 bases for J; bases not matched to a gene: 13. This CDR3 is built from 16 residues. The germline V gene has CDR1 MNHNS and CDR2 SASEGT. Written as DNA, the CDR3 is TGTGCCAGCAGCGAACTGGGTGCCGGGACAGGGGACGAGCAGTACTTC. Translation: CASSELGAGTGDEQYF.

This sequence joins TRBV19 and TRBJ1-1, with TRBD1 matching 10 bases. This CDR3 is built from 15 residues. Unmatched junction bases numbered 5, after V lost 6 bases and J lost 1 base. Germline V CDR1 and CDR2: LNHDA, SQIVND (reference sequence). As DNA, the CDR3 is TGTGCCAGTAGAGCCGGGACAGGGGCGAACACTGAAGCTTTCTTT. It translates to CASRAGTGANTEAFF.

The V and J genes are TRBV11-1 and TRBJ1-2; tentatively, D is TRBD1 (6 bases). Germline assignment: CDR1 SGHAT and CDR2 FQDESV (reference sequence). The CDR3 totals 16 residues. V was shortened by 4 bases and J by 4 bases, with 19 bases between the two germline ends. Here the CDR3 DNA reads TGTGCCAGCAGCTGGATACAGGGCAGTTTTGTCTATGGCTACACCTTC. Amino acid sequence: CASSWIQGSFVYGYTF.

The rearrangement uses TRBV5-4 and TRBJ2-1; a weak D match, TRBD1 (5 bases). The germline V gene has CDR1 SGHNT and CDR2 YYREEE (reference sequence). This CDR3 is built from 13 residues. V was pared by 2 bases and J by 5 bases, with 8 bases between. CDR3 DNA sequence: TGTGCCAGCAGCTTAGGGGCGAACAATGAGCAGTTCTTC. Translated: CASSLGANNEQFF.

The rearrangement uses TRBV24-1 and TRBJ2-5; 12 bases agree with TRBD2. Germline CDR1 KGHDR, CDR2 SFDVKD. This CDR3 spans 16 amino acids. Trimming took 6 bases from V and 2 from J; bases not matched to a gene: 6. CDR3 coding DNA: TGTGCCACCAGTCGGGGACTAGCGGGTTTGCAAGAGACCCAGTACTTC. It is translated as CATSRGLAGLQETQYF.

The chain uses TRBV5-4 and TRBJ2-7; the match to TRBD2 covers 8 bases. V shed 7 bases, J shed 3 bases, and the junction held 9 bases outside the gene matches. Looked up from germline, CDR1 is SGHNT and CDR2 is YYREEE (reference sequence). This CDR3 spans 14 amino acids. CDR3 nucleotides: TGTGCCAGCCAGATGGGACTAGGGGTCTACGAGCAGTACTTC. It yields the protein CASQMGLGVYEQYF.

The chain uses TRBV11-2 and TRBJ2-1; 9 nucleotides line up with TRBD2. The trim removed 6 bases at V and 6 bases at J, leaving 15 bases unmatched. Germline assignment: CDR1 SGHAT and CDR2 FQNNGV. The CDR3 totals 17 residues. The CDR3 loop is CASSNNLGLAGINEQFF. The DNA for the CDR3 is TGTGCCAGCAGTAACAACCTCGGGCTAGCGGGGATCAATGAGCAGTTCTTC.